This T cell receptor (beta chain) appears in the sequencing data of a study of T cell responses to AZD1222 COVID-19 vaccine. CDR1 and CDR2 (germline): GTSNPN, SVGIG (reference sequence). The CDR3 has 13 residues. The V gene lost 2 bases and the J gene lost 10 bases, with 17 bases spanning the gap. Measured with immunoSEQ multiplex PCR; TCRdb has only the in-frame clones, and not every one. The data contain approximately 150,000 clones, about 86% of them singletons. Details on this clone: No antigen is known for it.

General study results and limits: Repertoires were obtained only post-peak T cell response.

The starting material was peripheral blood, obtained 28 days after the second AZD1222 dose. This TCR was recovered from an adult who received the AZD1222 COVID-19 vaccine. V gene TRBV30 combines with J gene TRBJ1-2; D is perhaps TRBD1 (6 bases). The CDR3 DNA reads as TGTGCCTGGAGTCAGGGGACCCAAGACGACTACACCTTC. It specifies CAWSQGTQDDYTF. The full variable domain, rest sourced from reference TRBV30 and TRBJ1-2, is SQTIHQWPATLVQPVGSPLSLECTVEGTSNPNLYWYRQAAGRGLQLLFYSVGIGQISSEVPQNLSASRPQDRQFILSSKKLLLSDSGFYLCAWSQGTQDDYTFGSGTRLTVV.